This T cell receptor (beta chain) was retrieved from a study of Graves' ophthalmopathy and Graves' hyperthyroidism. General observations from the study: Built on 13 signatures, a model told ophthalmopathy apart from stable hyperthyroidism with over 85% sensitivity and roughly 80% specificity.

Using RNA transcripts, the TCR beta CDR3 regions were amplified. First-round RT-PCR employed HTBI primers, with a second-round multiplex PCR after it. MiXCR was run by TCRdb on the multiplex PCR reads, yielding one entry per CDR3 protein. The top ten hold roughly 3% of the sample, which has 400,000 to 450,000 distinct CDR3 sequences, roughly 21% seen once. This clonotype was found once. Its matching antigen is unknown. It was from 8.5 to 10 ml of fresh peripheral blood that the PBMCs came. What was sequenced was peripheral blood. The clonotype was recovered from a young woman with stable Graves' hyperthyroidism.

The DNA for the CDR3 is TGTGCCAGCAGCTGGGGGGGCTATGGCTACACCTTC. As protein: CASSWGGYGYTF. The chain joins TRBV7-9 to TRBJ1-2; tentatively, D is TRBD1 (5 bases). The germline gives CDR1 SEHNR, CDR2 FQNEAQ (reference sequence). CDR3 length: 12 amino acids. Trimming took 4 bases from V and 4 from J, leaving 7 bases between them.